One TCR beta chain is described in this entry. No antigen is known for it. J was trimmed by 2 bases and V by 7 bases; bases with no gene match: 9. Looked up from germline, CDR1 is SNHLY and CDR2 is FYNNEI. The CDR3 has 16 residues. Using immunoSEQ multiplex PCR, the repertoire was profiled, and TCRdb retains in-frame clones only, with some absent. The sample carries 65,000 to 90,000 clones, 70% to 90% recorded once. The donors were members of the roughly 120-subject validation cohort (separate from the approximately 670-subject first cohort). This sample was taken from a study of cytomegalovirus exposure and HLA in healthy donors. Notes on the study in general: The authors listed around 150 TCR beta chains as cytomegalovirus-associated.

This chain joins TRBV2 and TRBJ1-5; 9 bases fit TRBD1. This receptor was obtained from a woman between 18 and 29 years old in good health and CMV-seropositive. The sequencing sample was made of PBMCs. The chain's CDR3 is CASNGRQGGGNQPQHF. DNA for the CDR3: TGTGCCAGCAACGGGAGACAGGGGGGTGGCAATCAGCCCCAGCATTTT.